These 20 T cell receptor beta chains were all obtained from the same sample, sequenced in a study of shared clonotypes between healthy human individuals. TCRdb's copy holds only in-frame clones and misses some; the assay was immunoSEQ multiplex PCR. The sample contains under 1,100,000 clones, 75% to 85% of which appear only once. The source material was memory CD4+ T cells from PBMCs. Subset defined: CD45RA-negative fraction. These receptors were taken from a man between 18 and 29 years old in good health. Some clones in this sample may be carry-over from other donors' samples.

This chain links TRBV7-8 with TRBJ2-3, with a weak D call TRBD2 (5 bases). The CDR3 is 16 residues long. Between the trimmed V and J ends, which lost 4 bases and 3 bases, there was a span of 17 bases. Germline V CDR1 and CDR2: SGHVS, FQNEAQ. The CDR3 here is CASSSDGLYQTDTQYF. The CDR3 DNA reads as TGTGCCAGCAGCTCCGACGGACTTTACCAGACAGATACGCAGTATTTT.

Written as DNA, the CDR3 is TGCGCCAGCAGGCAGGGGCGCGAGCAGTACTTC. This codes for CASRQGREQYF. The rearrangement uses TRBV5-1 and TRBJ2-7, with TRBD1 as a possible D gene (6 bases). Germline V gene sequence: CDR1 SGHRS, CDR2 YFSETQ. The V end was cut by 5 bases, the J end by 6 bases, with 9 bases between. The CDR3 spans 11 residues.

V usage is TRBV30 and J usage is TRBJ1-2; D is possibly TRBD1 (5 bases). Trimming removed 4 bases from V and 5 bases from J, with 14 bases in between. From germline, CDR1 is GTSNPN and CDR2 SVGIG (reference sequence). CDR3 length equals 13 residues. The DNA for the CDR3 is TGTGCCTGGATGAGCGGCAGGGCATATGGCTACACCTTC. Translation: CAWMSGRAYGYTF.

The chain couples TRBV10-1 to TRBJ2-5; 14 nucleotides align to TRBD2. Germline V gene data show CDR1 as WNHNN and CDR2 as SYGVQD (reference sequence). This CDR3 region has 14 residues. V lost 6 bases, J lost 5 bases, and 2 bases stayed unmatched. The CDR3 here is CASSGTSGSETQYF. Here the CDR3 DNA reads TGCGCCAGCAGCGGGACTAGCGGGAGTGAGACCCAGTACTTC.

The gene calls are TRBV11-2 and TRBJ2-7; either TRBD1 or TRBD2 may fit D (5 bases each). Trimming took 1 base from V and 2 from J, leaving 15 bases between them. Per germline, CDR1 SGHAT and CDR2 FQNNGV. This CDR3 region has 16 residues. This CDR3 is CASSLAADTSPYEQYF. CDR3 in DNA: TGTGCCAGCAGCTTAGCAGCGGACACCTCCCCCTACGAGCAGTACTTC.

The rearrangement uses TRBV9 and TRBJ2-7; the match to TRBD1 covers 7 bases. V shed 3 bases and J 1 base; nucleotides not matched to a gene: 4. The CDR3 has 14 amino acids. Germline values: CDR1 SGDLS, CDR2 YYNGEE. DNA for the CDR3: TGTGCCAGCAGCGGGCAGACAGGGTCCTACGAGCAGTACTTC. Translated, it gives CASSGQTGSYEQYF.

This clone was detected a few times. This chain links TRBV25-1 with TRBJ2-5; weak D call: TRBD1 (7 bases). The CDR3 spans 14 residues. V was cut by 7 bases and J by 0 bases, with 12 bases left in between. CDR1 and CDR2 from the germline V gene are MGHDK and SYGVNS. The CDR3 sequence is CASTGGSNQETQYF. CDR3 bases: TGTGCCAGCACAGGGGGGAGTAACCAAGAGACCCAGTACTTC.

The chain carries TRBV28 and TRBJ1-1; TRBD1 agrees at 8 bases. The CDR3 totals 13 residues. Germline lookup yields CDR1 MDHEN and CDR2 SYDVKM. Trimming cost V 3 bases and J 11 bases; bases outside gene matches: 8. The CDR3 sequence: CASSFSGQGTAFF. In DNA form, the CDR3 reads TGTGCCAGCAGTTTTTCCGGACAGGGCACGGCTTTCTTT.

The rearrangement joins TRBV5-1 to TRBJ2-2, with D maybe TRBD2 (5 bases). The germline CDR1 and CDR2 sequences are SGHRS and YFSETQ. The CDR3 is 15 amino acids. V lost 0 bases and J 7 bases, leaving 13 bases between the germline ends. Written as DNA, the CDR3 is TGCGCCAGCAGCTTGGGTCACGGGGTTGGCGGGGAGCTGTTTTTT. It specifies CASSLGHGVGGELFF.

This clone was found once. This CDR3 reads CASSRGQTTDTQYF. In DNA, the CDR3 is TGCGCCAGCAGCCGGGGACAGACCACAGATACGCAGTATTTT. The gene calls are TRBV4-1 and TRBJ2-3; TRBD1 matches at 7 bases. The CDR3 is made up of 14 amino acids. Germline trimming cut 4 bases from V and 2 bases from J; bases unmatched to any gene: 3. The germline V gene encodes CDR1 MGHRA and CDR2 YSYEKL.

The rearrangement uses TRBV11-2 and TRBJ2-1, with D unresolved. V lost 2 bases and J 2 bases, leaving 13 bases between the germline ends. The CDR3 runs to 16 residues. CDR1 and CDR2 from the germline V gene are SGHAT and FQNNGV. CDR3 sequence (DNA): TGTGCCAGCAGCTTAATATGGGTCCAGGCCTACAATGAGCAGTTCTTC. The encoded protein is CASSLIWVQAYNEQFF.

As to this clone: With a much larger clone just one base away, this may be a read error. The J gene is TRBJ2-5, the V gene TRBV7-6, with unresolved D. The DNA end is more similar to TRBJ2-7, so the J call may be wrong. CDR1 SGHVS and CDR2 FNYEAQ come from the germline V gene. The CDR3 sequence is 15 residues long. The CDR3 region has the DNA TGTGCCAGCAGTTTCCTCCGCTACTCACCCTACGAGCAGTACTTC. This codes for CASSFLRYSPYEQYF.

V is TRBV6-1 and J is TRBJ2-3; D perhaps matches TRBD1 (6 bases). The V gene's germline CDR1 is MNHNS and CDR2 SASEGT. The germline V and J ends were trimmed by 9 bases and 0 bases, with 7 bases remaining between them. The CDR3 has 12 amino acids. CDR3 protein: CASTGSTDTQYF. As DNA, the CDR3 is TGTGCCAGTACAGGGAGCACAGATACGCAGTATTTT.

The J gene is TRBJ1-5, the V gene TRBV5-5; D ambiguous. Trimming cost V 6 bases and J 0 bases, with 13 bases left between them. CDR1 is SGHKS and CDR2 is YYEKEE in the germline V gene (reference sequence). The CDR3 runs to 15 residues. This CDR3 is CASKITADSNQPQHF. CDR3 nucleotides: TGTGCCAGCAAAATTACTGCAGATAGCAATCAGCCCCAGCATTTT.

The CDR3 coding sequence is TGTGCCAGCAGCAGAGGACAGGGCCAAGAGACCCAGTACTTC. Translation gives CASSRGQGQETQYF. The V and J genes are TRBV7-6 and TRBJ2-5; TRBD1 aligns across 8 bases. Germline values: CDR1 SGHVS, CDR2 FNYEAQ. Trimming removed 5 bases from V and 1 base from J; junction bases left unmatched: 3. This CDR3 has 14 residues.

As for this clone: Other DNA variants within this sample encode the same CDR3. The chain combines TRBV9 with TRBJ2-7; no firm D call. In germline, CDR1 is SGDLS, CDR2 YYNGEE. The CDR3 loop spans 13 amino acids. V lost 3 bases and J 4 bases, leaving 11 bases between the germline ends. The CDR3 region is CASSAGSTYEQYF. CDR3 nucleotide sequence: TGTGCCAGCAGCGCAGGTTCAACTTACGAGCAGTACTTC.

The rearrangement joins TRBV9 to TRBJ2-2; D is perhaps TRBD1 (5 bases). The germline V gene has CDR1 SGDLS and CDR2 YYNGEE. Trimming removed 3 bases at V and 4 bases at J, with 7 bases between. The CDR3 has 13 amino acids. CDR3: CASSAGRTGELFF. CDR3 DNA sequence: TGTGCCAGCAGCGCAGGGCGCACCGGGGAGCTGTTTTTT. The variable domain in full, with the rest retrieved from reference TRBV9 and TRBJ2-2, is DSGVTQTPKHLITATGQRVTLRCSPRSGDLSVYWYQQSLDQGLQFLIQYYNGEERAKGNILERFSAQQFPDLHSELNLSSLELGDSALYFCASSAGRTGELFFGEGSRLTVL.

The chain recombines TRBV11-2 with TRBJ1-2; a possible D gene is TRBD1 (5 bases). Germline values: CDR1 SGHAT, CDR2 FQNNGV. This CDR3 has 13 amino acids. V was clipped by 3 bases and J by 4 bases, with 9 bases between them. In nucleotides, the CDR3 is TGTGCCAGCAGCTTTCACAGGATCTATGGCTACACCTTC. Residues: CASSFHRIYGYTF.

This chain joins TRBV7-3 and TRBJ1-4; no definite D call. Trimming took 1 base from V and 0 from J, leaving 3 bases between them. The CDR3 totals 14 residues. CDR1 SGHTA and CDR2 FQGTGA come from the germline V gene. The CDR3 DNA follows: TGTGCCAGCAGCTTAAGGGCAACTAATGAAAAACTGTTTTTT. This translates into CASSLRATNEKLFF.

The rearrangement uses TRBV28 and TRBJ2-7; D is uncertain. The ends were cut back, 2 bases at V and 5 bases at J, with 16 bases in the middle. This CDR3 comprises 15 residues. Per germline, CDR1 MDHEN and CDR2 SYDVKM. The CDR3 DNA reads TGTGCCAGCAGTTTAAGCACACCGGGTAGGCACGAGCAGTACTTC. It codes for CASSLSTPGRHEQYF. Full variable domain (rest looked up from reference TRBV28 and TRBJ2-7): DVKVTQSSRYLVKRTGEKVFLECVQDMDHENMFWYRQDPGLGLRLIYFSYDVKMKEKGDIPEGYSVSREKKERFSLILESASTNQTSMYLCASSLSTPGRHEQYFGPGTRLTVT.